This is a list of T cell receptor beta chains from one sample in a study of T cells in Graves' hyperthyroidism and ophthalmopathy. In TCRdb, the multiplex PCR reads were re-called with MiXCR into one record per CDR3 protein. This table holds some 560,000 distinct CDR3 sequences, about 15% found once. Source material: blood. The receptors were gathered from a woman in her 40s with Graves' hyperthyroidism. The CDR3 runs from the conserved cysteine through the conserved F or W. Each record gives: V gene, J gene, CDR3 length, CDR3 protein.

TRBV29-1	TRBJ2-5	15	CSVEPGWGGRETQYF
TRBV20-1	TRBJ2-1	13	CSASLGGTSEQFF
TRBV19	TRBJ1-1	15	CASSIIARGNTEAFF
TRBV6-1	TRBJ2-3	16	CASSLKQGPLTDTQYF
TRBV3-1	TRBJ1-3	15	CASSQGAGTGSTIYF
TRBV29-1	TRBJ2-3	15	CSVEPSRGAGDTQYF
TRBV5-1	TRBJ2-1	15	CASSLALAKGGEQFF
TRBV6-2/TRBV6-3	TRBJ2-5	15	CASSYRQGVPETQYF
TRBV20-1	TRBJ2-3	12	CSANIAADTQYF
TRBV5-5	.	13	CASSGTVDYEQFF
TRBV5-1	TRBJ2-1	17	CASSGGTSGTGANEQFF
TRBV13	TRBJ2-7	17	CASSLAGLAGVPYEQYF
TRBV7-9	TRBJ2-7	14	CASSLGQTDYEQYF
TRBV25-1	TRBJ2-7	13	CASSSQYNYEQYF
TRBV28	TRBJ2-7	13	CASSRQGRYEQYF
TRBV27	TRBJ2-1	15	CASSLLGDSYNEQFF
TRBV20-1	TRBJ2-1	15	CSAVPGTSGNNEQFF
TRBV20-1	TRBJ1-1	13	CSARSGLNTEAFF
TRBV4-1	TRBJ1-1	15	CASSLRDTANTEAFF
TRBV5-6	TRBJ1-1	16	CASTSTGRNKNTEAFF
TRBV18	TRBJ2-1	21	CASSFTGWVAGNIFSYNEQFF
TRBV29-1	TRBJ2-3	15	CSVEDRQAGGDTQYF
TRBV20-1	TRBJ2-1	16	CSARDSSAGGPGEQFF
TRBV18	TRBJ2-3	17	CASSPKTSGRITDTQYF
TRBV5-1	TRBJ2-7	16	CASSPGTSGILHEQYF
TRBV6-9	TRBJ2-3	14	CASSSYSSTDTQYF
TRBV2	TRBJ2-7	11	CASRDGIEQYF
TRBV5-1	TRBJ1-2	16	CASSLEFWEGTYGYTF
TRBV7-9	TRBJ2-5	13	CASSLQAGETQYF
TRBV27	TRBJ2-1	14	CASSFRGPLNEQFF
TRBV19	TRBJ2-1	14	CASSLHYGRGEQFF
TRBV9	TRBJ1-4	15	CASSPGTALNEKLFF
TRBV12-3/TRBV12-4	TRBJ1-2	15	CASSGGGRGLYGYTF
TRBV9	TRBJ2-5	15	CASSVGTSGKETQYF
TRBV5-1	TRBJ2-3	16	CASSLGERGGTDTQYF
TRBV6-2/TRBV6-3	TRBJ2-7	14	CASSYYGDSYEQYF
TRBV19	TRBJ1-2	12	CASSPKGYGYTF
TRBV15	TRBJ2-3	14	CATSKGRDADTQYF
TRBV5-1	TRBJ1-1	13	CASSSPPNTEAFF
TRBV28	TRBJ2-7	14	CASTETGRGDEQYF
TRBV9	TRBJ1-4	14	CASSGGEYNEKLFF
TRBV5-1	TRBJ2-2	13	CASREGNTGELFF
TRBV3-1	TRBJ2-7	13	CASSQSTGNEQYF
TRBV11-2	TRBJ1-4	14	CASSLGGTNEKLFF
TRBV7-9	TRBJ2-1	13	CASSLTTSGDQFF
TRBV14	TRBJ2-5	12	CASSQDWETQYF
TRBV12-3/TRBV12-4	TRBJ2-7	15	CASSPDRAQTYEQYF
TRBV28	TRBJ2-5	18	CASSLPWTSGRKPETQYF
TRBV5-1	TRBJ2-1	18	CASRHAASGTASYNEQFF
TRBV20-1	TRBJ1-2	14	CSARDSNTDYGYTF
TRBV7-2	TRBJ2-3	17	CASSLGRRLSGDDTQYF
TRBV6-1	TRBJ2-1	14	CASSFRDGYNEQFF
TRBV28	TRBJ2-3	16	CASSLYTSGSRDTQYF